The T cell receptor (beta chain) described here comes from a study of metastatic and nonmetastatic thyroid tumors. V lost 10 bases to trimming and J lost 2 bases, with 15 bases between them. This CDR3 has 14 residues. Germline V gene data show CDR1 as MNHNS and CDR2 as SASEGT. Every patient underwent thyroid surgery untreated. TCRdb re-analyzed the PCR reads using MiXCR. The table shows about 41,000 clones, with less than 35% occurring only once. This chain connects TRBV6-1 to TRBJ1-3; D is perhaps TRBD1 (6 bases). The specimen was blood. This clonotype originated in a male donor with papillary thyroid cancer or a benign thyroid nodule (not recorded which). Some clones in this sample may be carry-over from other donors' samples. The CDR3 is CATQRGHTGNTIYF. Here the CDR3 DNA reads TGTGCCACCCAGAGGGGACATACTGGAAACACCATATATTTT.